Listed below are T cell receptor beta chains from one sample, sequenced in a study of blood T cell repertoires in COVID-19. The table came from immunoSEQ multiplex PCR; TCRdb's copy has only in-frame clones and leaves some out. The sample includes about 480,000 clones, about 91% of them seen just once. Material: peripheral blood. These receptors all come from a young man with COVID-19, enrolled during active disease. CDR3s include the opening cysteine and the closing phenylalanine or tryptophan.

TRBJ2-7	TRBV6-5	CASSYSVTYEQYF
TRBJ1-2	TRBV6-2/TRBV6-3	CASSSPPHKGYTF
TRBJ2-1	TRBV5-6	CASSLKQGNIDEQFF
TRBJ2-1	TRBV2	CASSELGTGNDNEQFF
TRBJ1-5	TRBV5-5	CASSLGGADQPQHF
TRBJ1-5	TRBV2	CASSELAGGSNQPQHF
TRBJ1-4	TRBV5-1	CASSLVPGREKLFF
TRBJ1-6	TRBV4-1	CASSLQQTYNSPLHF
TRBJ1-2	TRBV2	CASLNSRAGYTF
TRBJ2-3	TRBV18	CASSPGTSGASTDTQYF